This T cell receptor (beta chain) was sequenced during a study of blood T cell repertoires in COVID-19. Assay: immunoSEQ multiplex PCR; the TCRdb copy retains only in-frame clones and omits some. The sample yields tens of thousands of clones, roughly 88% seen once. Germline CDR1 reads GTSNPN; CDR2 reads SVGIG (reference sequence). The V and J ends lost 5 bases and 8 bases, in that order; junction bases with no gene match: 7. CDR3 length: 14 residues. Material: peripheral blood. The source is a woman over 75 with acute or convalescent COVID-19. The V gene is TRBV30, the J gene TRBJ1-4; 11 bases are a match to TRBD1. CDR3 nucleotide sequence: TGTGCCTGGGGACAGGGGGCCCCAGGGGAAAAACTGTTTTTT. Encoded protein: CAWGQGAPGEKLFF.